There are a few counts of the clone carrying this TCR beta chain. This entry belongs to a study of cytotoxic CD8 clonotypes in ibrutinib-treated CLL. Assay used: immunoSEQ multiplex PCR; TCRdb lists only in-frame clones, some missing. The top ten clones hold under 25% of a sample with roughly 45,000 clones, over 50% of them seen once. Germline V lookup: CDR1 MNHEY, CDR2 SVGAGI. CDR3 length equals 14 residues. Trimming took 6 bases from V and 7 from J, leaving 16 bases between them. The specimen was PBMCs, collected after 24 months of ibrutinib treatment. This sequence was found in a human donor with chronic lymphocytic leukemia. The chain joins TRBV6-5 to TRBJ1-3; weak D call: TRBD1 (5 bases). The CDR3 DNA reads as TGTGCCAGCAGCGAAGTCGGGGGGATGAACACCATATATTTT. Residues: CASSEVGGMNTIYF.